This TCR beta chain was found in a study of shared clonotypes between healthy human individuals. Method: immunoSEQ multiplex PCR; TCRdb's copy keeps in-frame clones and lacks some. The sample includes some 2,100,000 clones, 90% to 95% of them seen just once. This CDR3 has 17 residues. V was clipped by 1 base and J by 4 bases; unmatched bases: 9. Per the germline V gene, CDR1 is MGHRA and CDR2 is YSYEKL. CD45RO-negative, CCR7-positively selected cells formed the naive CD8 fraction, excluding terminally differentiated effector memory CD45RA+ cells. This clone was observed once. Its antigen is unidentified. Study-level findings and limits: Researchers found naive subsets generally carried larger estimated richness than memory subsets.

This sequence joins TRBV4-1 and TRBJ2-5, with 10 bases that match TRBD2. Sample: naive CD8+ T cells from PBMCs. The source is a man between 18 and 35 years old in good health. Some clones in this sample may be carry-over from other donors' samples. CDR3 nucleotides: TGCGCCAGCAGCCAAGGCCGAGCGGGAGGGCCAGGAGAGACCCAGTACTTC. This sequence encodes CASSQGRAGGPGETQYF.